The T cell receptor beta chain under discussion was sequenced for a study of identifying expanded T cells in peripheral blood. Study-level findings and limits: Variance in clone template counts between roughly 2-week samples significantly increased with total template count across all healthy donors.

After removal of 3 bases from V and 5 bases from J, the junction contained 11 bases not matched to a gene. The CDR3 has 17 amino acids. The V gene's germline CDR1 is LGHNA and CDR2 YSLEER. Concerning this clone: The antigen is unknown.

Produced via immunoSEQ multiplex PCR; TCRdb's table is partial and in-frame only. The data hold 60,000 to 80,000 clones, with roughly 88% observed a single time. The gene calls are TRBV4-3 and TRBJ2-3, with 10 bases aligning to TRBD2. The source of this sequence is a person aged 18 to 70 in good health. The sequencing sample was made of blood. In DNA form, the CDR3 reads TGCGCCAGCAGCCAGGCCTCTAGCGGGGGCTCAGAAGATACGCAGTATTTT. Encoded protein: CASSQASSGGSEDTQYF.